One TCR beta chain is described in this entry. Its antigen remains unknown. The CDR3 is 16 residues long. V was pared by 0 bases and J by 0 bases, with 4 bases of the junction left unmatched. Germline CDR1 is LGHNA and CDR2 is YNFKEQ. The data derive from a study of cytomegalovirus exposure and HLA in healthy donors. Study findings and constraints: In a later analysis, DRB1 alleles had the most associated TCRs; HLA-C alleles the fewest. As was reported, the HLA-A and HLA-B alleles of most subjects were accurately predicted from TCR beta sequences. The sole available immune exposure information was CMV serostatus. The authors judged a highly shared variant cluster likely a sequencing artifact.

PCR was performed using 60 Vbeta and 13 Jbeta primers. Repertoires were generated with immunoSEQ multiplex PCR, while TCRdb's copy carries only in-frame clones and drops some. The sample holds approximately 110,000 clones, about 81% seen once. Material: PBMCs. The TCR sequence derives from a woman in her thirties in good health and CMV-seronegative. V usage is TRBV4-2 and J usage is TRBJ2-7, with 8 bases matching TRBD2. The CDR3 loop reads CASSQEAGAPSYEQYF. In DNA form, the CDR3 reads TGTGCCAGCAGCCAAGAAGCGGGGGCCCCCTCCTACGAGCAGTACTTC.